This TCR beta chain appears in the sequencing data of a study of monozygotic twins with inflammatory bowel disease. This CDR3 has 15 amino acids. Germline V gene data show CDR1 as SEHNR and CDR2 as FQNEAQ (reference sequence). TCRdb re-called the 5' RACE reads and catalogs CDR3 proteins one per entry, DNA excluded. Its table lists 350,000 to 550,000 distinct CDR3 sequences. This clonotype originated in a human donor with ulcerative colitis or Crohn's disease, or a healthy co-twin of an affected twin (not recorded which). V usage is TRBV7-9 and J usage is TRBJ2-1; no DNA is available, so the TRBD1 call from TCRdb remains unchecked. Sequencing was carried out using blood. The CDR3 region is CASSFSGTGFNEQFF.